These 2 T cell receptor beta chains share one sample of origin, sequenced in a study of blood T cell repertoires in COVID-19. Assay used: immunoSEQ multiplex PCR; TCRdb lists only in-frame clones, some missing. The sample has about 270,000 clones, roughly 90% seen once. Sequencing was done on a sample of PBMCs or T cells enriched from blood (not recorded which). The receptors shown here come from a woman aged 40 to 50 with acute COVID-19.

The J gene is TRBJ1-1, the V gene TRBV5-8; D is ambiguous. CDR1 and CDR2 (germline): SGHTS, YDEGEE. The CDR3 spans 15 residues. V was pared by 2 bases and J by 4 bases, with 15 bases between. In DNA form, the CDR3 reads TGTGCCAGCAGCTTATCTGGGATCCGGGGCACTGAAGCTTTCTTT. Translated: CASSLSGIRGTEAFF.

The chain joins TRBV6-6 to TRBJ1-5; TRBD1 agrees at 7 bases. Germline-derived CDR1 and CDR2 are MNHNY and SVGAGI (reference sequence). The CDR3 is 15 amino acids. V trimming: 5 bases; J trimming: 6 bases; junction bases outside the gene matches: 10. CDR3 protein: CASSTRGGLGQPQHF. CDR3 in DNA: TGTGCCAGCAGTACAAGAGGGGGCTTAGGTCAGCCCCAGCATTTT.